This is a list of T cell receptor beta chains from one sample in a study of human T cells and chemical hapten exposure. TCRdb used MiXCR to reprocess the RACE reads, holding one entry per CDR3 protein. Found here are about 96,000 distinct CDR3 sequences, approximately 9.3% of them singletons; the top ten hold about 2%. Sequencing used whole blood, obtained in connection with sensitization to the hapten diphenylcyclopropenone (DPC). The receptors were gathered from a woman aged 40 to 49 with alopecia areata. Some clones in this sample may be carry-over from other donors' samples. Each CDR3 is given with its conserved first and last residue. The order of the fields is CDR3 protein, CDR3 DNA, J gene, clone size, CDR3 length, D gene, V gene. D genes are given only for firm matches. Clone size is stated in some rows and not others, as once, few, many or a class when expanded.

CASSPPGRSHTDTQYF | TGTGCCAGCTCACCCCCGGGACGATCGCACACAGATACGCAGTATTTT | TRBJ2-3 | many | 16 | . | TRBV18
CASSLGQGAKNEQFF | TGTGCCAGCAGCCTAGGACAGGGGGCGAAAAATGAGCAGTTCTTC | TRBJ2-1 | . | 15 | TRBD1 | TRBV7-9
CASSPGLAVQETQYF | TGTGCCAGCAGTCCTGGACTAGCGGTACAAGAGACCCAGTACTTC | TRBJ2-5 | many | 15 | TRBD2 | TRBV7-9
CASSQEAGGPRAQYF | TGTGCCAGCAGCCAAGAAGCGGGAGGGCCTAGGGCCCAGTACTTC | TRBJ2-5 | many | 15 | TRBD2 | TRBV4-2
CASRSGRRYSYEQYF | TGCGCCAGCAGGAGCGGGAGGCGTTATTCCTACGAGCAGTACTTC | TRBJ2-7 | . | 15 | TRBD2 | TRBV5-1
CASSVRDTAYEQYF | TGTGCCAGCAGTGTCCGGGACACAGCCTACGAGCAGTACTTC | TRBJ2-7 | . | 14 | . | TRBV12-3/TRBV12-4
CASSYSSSGANVLTF | TGTGCCAGCAGCTACAGCAGCTCTGGGGCCAACGTCCTGACTTTC | TRBJ2-6 | . | 15 | . | TRBV7-2
CASTPGATAYGYTF | TGTGCCAGCACCCCGGGGGCGACGGCCTATGGCTACACCTTC | TRBJ1-2 | many | 14 | . | TRBV28
CSVESGSDNEQFF | TGCAGCGTTGAAAGCGGGAGTGACAATGAGCAGTTCTTC | TRBJ2-1 | . | 13 | TRBD2 | TRBV29-1
CASSVTETYEQYF | TGTGCCAGCAGTGTAACAGAAACCTACGAGCAGTACTTC | TRBJ2-7 | few | 13 | . | TRBV12-3/TRBV12-4
CASSQFGTGGNQPQHF | TGCGCCAGCAGCCAATTCGGGACAGGGGGGAATCAGCCCCAGCATTTT | TRBJ1-5 | few | 16 | TRBD1 | TRBV4-1
CASSSGQGDLRNQPQHF | TGTGCCAGCAGTTCGGGACAGGGGGATTTAAGAAATCAGCCCCAGCATTTT | TRBJ1-5 | few | 17 | TRBD1 | TRBV6-2/TRBV6-3
CASSPRGRLNTEAFF | TGTGCCAGCTCACCACGCGGCAGGTTGAACACTGAAGCTTTCTTT | TRBJ1-1 | few | 15 | . | TRBV18
CASSPTSGNTDTQYF | TGTGCCAGCAGCCCAACTAGCGGAAACACAGATACGCAGTATTTT | TRBJ2-3 | many | 15 | TRBD2 | TRBV11-2
CASSPTWGQGTEAFF | TGCGCCAGCAGCCCAACCTGGGGACAGGGAACTGAAGCTTTCTTT | TRBJ1-1 | many | 15 | TRBD1 | TRBV4-1
CASSLVAGLEAFF | TGTGCCAGCAGCTTAGTTGCGGGGCTTGAAGCTTTCTTT | TRBJ1-1 | . | 13 | . | TRBV5-4
CSVDQAGGTTDTQYF | TGCAGCGTTGATCAAGCGGGAGGCACCACAGATACGCAGTATTTT | TRBJ2-3 | . | 15 | TRBD2 | TRBV29-1
CASSLTASSYEQYF | TGTGCCAGCAGTTTAACGGCGAGCTCCTACGAGCAGTACTTC | TRBJ2-7 | few | 14 | . | TRBV28
CSGKKTSGSGGPDTQYF | TGCAGCGGAAAGAAAACTAGCGGCTCTGGAGGGCCCGATACGCAGTATTTT | TRBJ2-3 | . | 17 | TRBD2 | TRBV29-1
CASSSTGTERETQYF | TGCGCCAGCAGCTCCACCGGGACAGAGAGAGAGACCCAGTACTTC | TRBJ2-5 | many | 15 | TRBD1 | TRBV5-1
CSVVLYTDTQYF | TGCAGCGTTGTTCTTTACACAGATACGCAGTATTTT | TRBJ2-3 | . | 12 | . | TRBV29-1
CASSLMTDPYNEQFF | TGTGCCAGCAGCTTAATGACCGACCCTTACAATGAGCAGTTCTTC | TRBJ2-1 | medium-sized | 15 | . | TRBV7-6
CASSYSGGFSNYGYTF | TGTGCCAGCAGTTACTCGGGCGGCTTTTCTAACTATGGCTACACCTTC | TRBJ1-2 | . | 16 | . | TRBV6-5
CSAREFGGPGSPLHF | TGCAGTGCTAGAGAGTTTGGGGGTCCCGGTTCACCCCTCCACTTT | TRBJ1-6 | many | 15 | . | TRBV20-1
CASSLADRLMRYEQYF | TGTGCCAGCAGCTTAGCGGACCGCCTAATGAGGTACGAGCAGTACTTC | TRBJ2-7 | many | 16 | . | TRBV7-8
CSARHIDTDTQYF | TGCAGTGCTAGACACATCGACACAGATACGCAGTATTTT | TRBJ2-3 | . | 13 | . | TRBV20-1
CASSRQTGGLNEQFF | TGTGCCAGCAGCCGACAGACAGGTGGTTTAAATGAGCAGTTCTTC | TRBJ2-1 | many | 15 | . | TRBV6-1
CASSQGVKFF | TGTGCCAGCAGCCAAGGGGTGAAGTTCTTC | TRBJ2-1 | few | 10 | . | TRBV14
CASKETLNTEAFF | TGTGCCAGCAAAGAGACACTGAACACTGAAGCTTTCTTT | TRBJ1-1 | . | 13 | . | TRBV27
CASSLGGQGGPYNSPLHF | TGTGCCAGCAGTTTGGGCGGACAGGGGGGTCCTTATAATTCACCCCTCCACTTT | TRBJ1-6 | many | 18 | TRBD1 | TRBV12-3/TRBV12-4
CASSAGGLSYNEQFF | TGTGCCAGCAGTGCGGGAGGGCTCTCCTACAATGAGCAGTTCTTC | TRBJ2-1 | . | 15 | TRBD2 | TRBV9
CASSRQGTGGLNTEAFF | TGTGCCAGCAGCCGACAAGGGACAGGGGGATTGAACACTGAAGCTTTCTTT | TRBJ1-1 | . | 17 | TRBD1 | TRBV7-2
CASSLDQGRQETQYF | TGTGCCAGCAGCTTAGATCAGGGCCGTCAAGAGACCCAGTACTTC | TRBJ2-5 | many | 15 | . | TRBV11-2
CASGRQGQSGYTF | TGTGCCAGCGGAAGACAGGGCCAGTCTGGCTACACCTTC | TRBJ1-2 | many | 13 | TRBD1 | TRBV5-4
CASSPGHDSPLHF | TGTGCCAGCAGCCCGGGACACGATTCACCCCTCCACTTT | TRBJ1-6 | . | 13 | . | TRBV28
CATSRPGEGMINYGYTF | TGTGCCACCAGCAGACCGGGAGAGGGTATGATAAACTATGGCTACACCTTC | TRBJ1-2 | few | 17 | . | TRBV15
CASSPRDRATGELFF | TGTGCCAGCAGCCCGAGGGACAGGGCCACCGGGGAGCTGTTTTTT | TRBJ2-2 | many | 15 | TRBD1 | TRBV3-1
CASSLVLHSGNTIYF | TGTGCCAGCAGCTTAGTTCTGCACTCTGGAAACACCATATATTTT | TRBJ1-3 | few | 15 | . | TRBV7-2
CVSRPGAIPYNEQFF | TGTGTCAGCCGCCCTGGGGCCATTCCCTACAATGAGCAGTTCTTC | TRBJ2-1 | many | 15 | . | TRBV7-9
CASSLYAGRDSPLHF | TGTGCCAGCAGCTTATACGCGGGTAGGGATTCACCCCTCCACTTT | TRBJ1-6 | few | 15 | . | TRBV7-9
CASSQDGTGSDTQYF | TGCGCCAGCAGCCAAGATGGGACAGGGTCCGATACGCAGTATTTT | TRBJ2-3 | few | 15 | TRBD1 | TRBV4-3
CASSQDREYYGYTF | TGTGCCAGCAGCCAAGACAGGGAGTACTATGGCTACACCTTC | TRBJ1-2 | many | 14 | . | TRBV4-2
CASSQTETQYF | TGTGCCAGCAGCCAGACAGAGACCCAGTACTTC | TRBJ2-5 | many | 11 | . | TRBV3-1
CASSWNRGNNEQFF | TGTGCCAGCAGTTGGAACAGGGGAAACAATGAGCAGTTCTTC | TRBJ2-1 | . | 14 | TRBD1 | TRBV6-2/TRBV6-3
CASRGNTEAFF | TGTGCCAGCAGGGGGAACACTGAAGCTTTCTTT | TRBJ1-1 | few | 11 | . | TRBV12-3/TRBV12-4
CASSSPAGVGYEQYF | TGTGCCAGCAGCTCCCCGGCGGGGGTAGGCTACGAGCAGTACTTC | TRBJ2-7 | . | 15 | TRBD2 | TRBV7-8
CASSLDRGRGYDNEQFF | TGTGCCAGCAGCTTAGATCGAGGCAGGGGATATGACAATGAGCAGTTCTTC | TRBJ2-1 | . | 17 | . | TRBV7-9
CASSQDLRLAGYSGSYNEQFF | TGCGCCAGCAGCCAAGATCTGAGACTAGCGGGATATAGTGGTTCCTACAATGAGCAGTTCTTC | TRBJ2-1 | . | 21 | TRBD2 | TRBV4-1
CSADLHNEQFF | TGCAGCGCTGACCTCCACAATGAGCAGTTCTTC | TRBJ2-1 | . | 11 | . | TRBV29-1
CSALEGQTQPQHF | TGCAGTGCCCTGGAGGGACAGACTCAGCCCCAGCATTTT | TRBJ1-5 | few | 13 | TRBD1 | TRBV20-1
CASSFRGDNSPLHF | TGTGCCAGCAGCTTCAGGGGGGATAATTCACCCCTCCACTTT | TRBJ1-6 | few | 14 | TRBD1 | TRBV7-2